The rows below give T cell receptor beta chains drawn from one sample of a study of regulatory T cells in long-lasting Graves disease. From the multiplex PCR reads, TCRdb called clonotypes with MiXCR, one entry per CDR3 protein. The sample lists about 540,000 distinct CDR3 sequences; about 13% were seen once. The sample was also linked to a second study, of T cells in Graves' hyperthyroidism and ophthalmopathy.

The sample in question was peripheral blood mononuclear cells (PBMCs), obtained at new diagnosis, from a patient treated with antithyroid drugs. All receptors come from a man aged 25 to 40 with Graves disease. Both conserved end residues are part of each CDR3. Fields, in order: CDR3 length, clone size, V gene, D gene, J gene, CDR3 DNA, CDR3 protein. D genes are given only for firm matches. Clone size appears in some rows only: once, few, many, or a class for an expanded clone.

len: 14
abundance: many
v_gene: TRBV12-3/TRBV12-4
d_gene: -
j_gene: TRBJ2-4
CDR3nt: TGTGCCAGCAGTTTAGGGGCAAGTTCGGTCATTCAGTACTTC
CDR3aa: CASSLGASSVIQYF

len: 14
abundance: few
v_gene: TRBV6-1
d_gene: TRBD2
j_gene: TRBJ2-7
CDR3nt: TGTGCCAGCAGGTCGTCTAGCGGCTCCTACGAGCAGTACTTC
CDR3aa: CASRSSSGSYEQYF

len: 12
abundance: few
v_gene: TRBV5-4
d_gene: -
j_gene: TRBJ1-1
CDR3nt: TGTGCCAGCAGCTTGGACCGAAAGGGAGCTTTCTTT
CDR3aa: CASSLDRKGAFF

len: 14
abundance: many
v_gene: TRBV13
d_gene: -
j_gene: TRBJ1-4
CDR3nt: TGTGCCAGCACCCCCCGGGACACCGGGGAAAAACTGTTTTTT
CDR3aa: CASTPRDTGEKLFF

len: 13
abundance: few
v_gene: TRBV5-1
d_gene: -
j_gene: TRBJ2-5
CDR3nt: TGCGCCAGCAGAGAAGATATGCTGGAGACCCAGTACTTC
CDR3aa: CASREDMLETQYF

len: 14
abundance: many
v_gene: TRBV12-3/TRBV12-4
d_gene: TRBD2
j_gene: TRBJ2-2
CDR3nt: TGTGCCAGCAGTTTAGGTGCGGGAGTCGGGGAGCTGTTTTTT
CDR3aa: CASSLGAGVGELFF

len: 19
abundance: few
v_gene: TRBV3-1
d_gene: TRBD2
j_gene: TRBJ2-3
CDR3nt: TGTGCCAGCAGCCAAGATTTCCCACTAGCGGGTGTCCTCACAGATACGCAGTATTTT
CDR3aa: CASSQDFPLAGVLTDTQYF

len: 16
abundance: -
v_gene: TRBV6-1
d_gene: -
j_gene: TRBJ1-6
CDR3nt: TGTGCCAGCAGTCTAACCTCGACAGGAATGAGCTCACCCCTCCACTTT
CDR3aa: CASSLTSTGMSSPLHF

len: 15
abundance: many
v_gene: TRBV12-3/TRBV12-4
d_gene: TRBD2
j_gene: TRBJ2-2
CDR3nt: TGTGCCAGCAGTGCTAGCGGGAGGGACACCGGGGAGCTGTTTTTT
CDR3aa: CASSASGRDTGELFF

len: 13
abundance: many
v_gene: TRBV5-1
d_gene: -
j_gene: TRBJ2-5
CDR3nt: TGCGCCAGCAGCCCCACCAGAGGGGAGACCCAGTACTTC
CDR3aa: CASSPTRGETQYF

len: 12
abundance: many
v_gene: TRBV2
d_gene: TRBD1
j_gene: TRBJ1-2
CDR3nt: TGTGCCACAATGACAGGGGCCTATGGCTACACCTTC
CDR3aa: CATMTGAYGYTF

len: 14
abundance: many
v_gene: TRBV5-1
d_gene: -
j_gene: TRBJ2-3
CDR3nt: TGCGCCAGCAGCGCAGACATTTGGGCAGATACGCAGTATTTT
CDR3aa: CASSADIWADTQYF

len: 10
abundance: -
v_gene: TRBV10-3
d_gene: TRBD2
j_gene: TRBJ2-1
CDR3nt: TGTGCCATCGGGACGGGGGGTAGGGTCTTC
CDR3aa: CAIGTGGRVF

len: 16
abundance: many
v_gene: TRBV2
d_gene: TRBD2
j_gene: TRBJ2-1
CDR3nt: TGTGCCAGCAGTGTCGGGAGACTAGCGGACTACAATGAGCAGTTCTTC
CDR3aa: CASSVGRLADYNEQFF

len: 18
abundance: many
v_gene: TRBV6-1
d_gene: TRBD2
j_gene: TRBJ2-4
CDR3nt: TGTGCCAGCAGTCACGACTACCCGACTAGCGGGAACAAAAACATTCAGTACTTC
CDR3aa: CASSHDYPTSGNKNIQYF

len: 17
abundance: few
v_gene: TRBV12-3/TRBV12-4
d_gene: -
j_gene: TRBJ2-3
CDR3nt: TGTGCCAGCAGTTGGGGAGACGGTGAACCGAACACAGATACGCAGTATTTT
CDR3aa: CASSWGDGEPNTDTQYF

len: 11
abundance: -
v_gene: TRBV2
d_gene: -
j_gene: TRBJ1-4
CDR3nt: TGTGCCAGCAGATGGGACGGATCACTGTTTTTT
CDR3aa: CASRWDGSLFF

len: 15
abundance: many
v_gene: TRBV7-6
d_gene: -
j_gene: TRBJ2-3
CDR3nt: TGTGCCAGCAGCTTCTCCCCTAGAAGCACAGATACGCAGTATTTT
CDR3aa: CASSFSPRSTDTQYF

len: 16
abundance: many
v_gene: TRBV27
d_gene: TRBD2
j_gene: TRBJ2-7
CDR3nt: TGTGCCAGCAGCCGGGTCGGACTAGCTTTATCCTACGAGCAGTACTTC
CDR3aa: CASSRVGLALSYEQYF

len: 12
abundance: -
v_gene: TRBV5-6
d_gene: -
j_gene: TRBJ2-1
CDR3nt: TGTGCCAGCAGCCTCGGAGCACGGGAGCAGTTCTTC
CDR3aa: CASSLGAREQFF

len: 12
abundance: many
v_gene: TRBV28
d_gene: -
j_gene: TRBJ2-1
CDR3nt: TGTGCCAGCAGTCCCGGGGGCACGGTGGAGTTCTTC
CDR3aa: CASSPGGTVEFF

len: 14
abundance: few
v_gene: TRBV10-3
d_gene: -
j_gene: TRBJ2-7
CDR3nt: TGTGCCATCAATAAGCGTGAGGGTCGTGGCGAGCAGTACTTC
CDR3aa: CAINKREGRGEQYF

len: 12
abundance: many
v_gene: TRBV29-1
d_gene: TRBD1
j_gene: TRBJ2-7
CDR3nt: TGCAGCGTCCCAGGACAGGGCGGCGAGCAGTACTTC
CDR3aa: CSVPGQGGEQYF

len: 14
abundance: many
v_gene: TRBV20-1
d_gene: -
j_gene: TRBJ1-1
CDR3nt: TGCAGTGCCGGGGTGATGGGGGCAGAGACTGAAGCTTTCTTT
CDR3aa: CSAGVMGAETEAFF

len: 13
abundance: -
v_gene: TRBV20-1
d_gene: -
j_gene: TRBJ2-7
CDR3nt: TGCAGTGCTCGGGGGGCAGGGACCCAAGAGCAGTACTTC
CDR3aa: CSARGAGTQEQYF

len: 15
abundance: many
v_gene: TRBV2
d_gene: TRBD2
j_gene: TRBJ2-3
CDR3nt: TGTGCCAGCAGTGAAAGAAGCGGGAACACAGATACGCAGTATTTT
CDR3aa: CASSERSGNTDTQYF

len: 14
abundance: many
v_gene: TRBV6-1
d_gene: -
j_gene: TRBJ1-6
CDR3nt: TGTGCCAGCAACCCGGGTATCAATAATTCACCCCTCCACTTT
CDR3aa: CASNPGINNSPLHF

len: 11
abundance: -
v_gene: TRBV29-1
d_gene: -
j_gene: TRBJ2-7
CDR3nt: TGCAGCTTTCGGACACGGGGCGAGCAGTACTTC
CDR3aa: CSFRTRGEQYF

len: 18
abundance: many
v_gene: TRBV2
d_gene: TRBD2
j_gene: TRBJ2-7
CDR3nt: TGTGCCAGCAGTGGCCGCATCCACTTTTTAGCGGGAGCGGGTGAGCAGTACTTC
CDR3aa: CASSGRIHFLAGAGEQYF

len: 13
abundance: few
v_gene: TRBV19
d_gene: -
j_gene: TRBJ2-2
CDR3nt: TGTGCCAGTATCAACAGGGAAACCGGGGAGCTGTTTTTT
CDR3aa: CASINRETGELFF

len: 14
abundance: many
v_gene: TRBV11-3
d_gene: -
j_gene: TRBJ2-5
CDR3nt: TGTGCCAGCAGCTTAGGGGGGAACGAAGAGACCCAGTACTTC
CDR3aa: CASSLGGNEETQYF